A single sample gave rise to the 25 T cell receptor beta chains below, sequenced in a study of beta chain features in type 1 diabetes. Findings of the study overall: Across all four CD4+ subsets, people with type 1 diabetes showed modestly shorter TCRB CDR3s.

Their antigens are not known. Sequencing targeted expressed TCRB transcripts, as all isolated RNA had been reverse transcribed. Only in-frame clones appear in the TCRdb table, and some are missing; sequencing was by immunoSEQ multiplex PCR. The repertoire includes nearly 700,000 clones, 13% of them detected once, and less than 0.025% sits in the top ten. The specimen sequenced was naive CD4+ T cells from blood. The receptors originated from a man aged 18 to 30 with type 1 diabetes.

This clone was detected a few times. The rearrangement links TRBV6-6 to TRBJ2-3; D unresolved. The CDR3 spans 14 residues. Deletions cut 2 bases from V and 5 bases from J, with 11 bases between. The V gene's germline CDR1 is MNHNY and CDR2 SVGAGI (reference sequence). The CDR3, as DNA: TGTGCCAGCAGTTACGGTTCTGTTGGAGATACGCAGTATTTT. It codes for CASSYGSVGDTQYF.

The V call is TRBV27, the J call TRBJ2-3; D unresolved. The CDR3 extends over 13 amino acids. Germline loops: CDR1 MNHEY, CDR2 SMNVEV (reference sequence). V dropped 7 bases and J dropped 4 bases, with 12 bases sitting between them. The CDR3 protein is CASTAPSSDTQYF. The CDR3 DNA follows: TGTGCCAGCACTGCCCCAAGTTCAGATACGCAGTATTTT.

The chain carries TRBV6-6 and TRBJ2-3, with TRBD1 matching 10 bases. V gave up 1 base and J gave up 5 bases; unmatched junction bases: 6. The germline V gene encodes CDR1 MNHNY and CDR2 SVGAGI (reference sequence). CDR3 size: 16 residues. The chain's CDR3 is CASSYLAGQGKDTQYF. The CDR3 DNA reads TGTGCCAGCAGTTACTTGGCGGGACAGGGGAAAGATACGCAGTATTTT.

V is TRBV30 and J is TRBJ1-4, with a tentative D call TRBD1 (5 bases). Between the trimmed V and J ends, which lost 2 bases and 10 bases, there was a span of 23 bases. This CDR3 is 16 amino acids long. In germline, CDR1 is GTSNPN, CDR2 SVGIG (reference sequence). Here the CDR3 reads CAWSLAGGVKLGKLFF. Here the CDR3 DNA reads TGTGCCTGGAGTCTAGCCGGAGGGGTAAAACTGGGAAAACTGTTTTTT.

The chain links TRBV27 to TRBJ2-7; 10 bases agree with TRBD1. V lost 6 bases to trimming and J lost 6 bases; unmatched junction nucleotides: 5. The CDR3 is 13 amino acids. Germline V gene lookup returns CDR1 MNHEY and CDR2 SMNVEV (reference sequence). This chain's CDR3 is CASSQGQGTEQYF. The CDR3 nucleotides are TGTGCCAGCAGCCAGGGACAGGGGACCGAGCAGTACTTC.

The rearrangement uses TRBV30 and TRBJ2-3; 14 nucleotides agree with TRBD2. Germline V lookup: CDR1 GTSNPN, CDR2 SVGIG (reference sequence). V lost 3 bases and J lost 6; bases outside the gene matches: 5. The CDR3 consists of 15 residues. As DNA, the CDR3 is TGTGCCTGGAGCGGACTAGCGGGGGGAGCGGATACGCAGTATTTT. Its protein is CAWSGLAGGADTQYF. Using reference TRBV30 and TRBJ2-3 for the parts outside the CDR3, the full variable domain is SQTIHQWPATLVQPVGSPLSLECTVEGTSNPNLYWYRQAAGRGLQLLFYSVGIGQISSEVPQNLSASRPQDRQFILSSKKLLLSDSGFYLCAWSGLAGGADTQYFGPGTRLTVL.

CDR3 in DNA: TGCGCCAGCAGAAATGAGGCAACTAATGAAAAACTGTTTTTT. Amino acid sequence: CASRNEATNEKLFF. V is TRBV4-1 and J is TRBJ1-4; D unclear. The germline gives CDR1 MGHRA, CDR2 YSYEKL. Trimming stripped 6 bases from V and 0 bases from J, with 8 bases between. CDR3 length: 14 amino acids.

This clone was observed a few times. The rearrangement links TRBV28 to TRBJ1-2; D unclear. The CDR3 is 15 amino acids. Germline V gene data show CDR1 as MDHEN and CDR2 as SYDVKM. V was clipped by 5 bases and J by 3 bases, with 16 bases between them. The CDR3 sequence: CASSPGGRWDYGYTF. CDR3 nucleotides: TGTGCCAGCAGTCCCGGAGGCCGGTGGGACTATGGCTACACCTTC.

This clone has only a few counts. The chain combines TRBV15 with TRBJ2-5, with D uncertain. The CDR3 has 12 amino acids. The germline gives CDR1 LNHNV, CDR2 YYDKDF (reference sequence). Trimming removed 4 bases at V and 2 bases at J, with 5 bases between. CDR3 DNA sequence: TGTGCCACCAGCATAGTTCAAGAGACCCAGTACTTC. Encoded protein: CATSIVQETQYF.

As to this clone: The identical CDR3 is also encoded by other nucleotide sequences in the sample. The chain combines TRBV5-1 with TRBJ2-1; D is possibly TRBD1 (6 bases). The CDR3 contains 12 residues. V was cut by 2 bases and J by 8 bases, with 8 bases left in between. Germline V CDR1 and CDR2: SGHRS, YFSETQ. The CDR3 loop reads CASSLEGDEQFF. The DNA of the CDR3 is TGCGCCAGCAGCTTAGAGGGGGATGAGCAGTTCTTC.

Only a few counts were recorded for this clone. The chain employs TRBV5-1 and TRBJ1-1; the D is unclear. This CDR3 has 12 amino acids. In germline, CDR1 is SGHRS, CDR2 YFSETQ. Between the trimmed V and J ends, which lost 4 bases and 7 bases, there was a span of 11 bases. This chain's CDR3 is CASSLRPDEAFF. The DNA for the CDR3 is TGCGCCAGCAGCCTGAGACCGGATGAAGCTTTCTTT.

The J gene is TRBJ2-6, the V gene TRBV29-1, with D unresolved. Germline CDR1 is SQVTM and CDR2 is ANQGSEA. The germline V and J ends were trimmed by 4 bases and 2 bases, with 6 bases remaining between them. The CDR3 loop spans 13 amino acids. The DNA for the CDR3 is TGCAGCGTTGTTGGGGCTGGGGCCAACGTCCTGACTTTC. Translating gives CSVVGAGANVLTF.

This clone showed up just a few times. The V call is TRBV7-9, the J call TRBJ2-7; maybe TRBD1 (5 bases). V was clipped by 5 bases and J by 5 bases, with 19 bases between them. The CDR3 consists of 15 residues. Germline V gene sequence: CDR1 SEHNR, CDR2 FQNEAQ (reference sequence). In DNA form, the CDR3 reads TGTGCCAGCAGCGCCCCTTCCCAGGGTCCCCACGAGCAGTACTTC. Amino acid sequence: CASSAPSQGPHEQYF.

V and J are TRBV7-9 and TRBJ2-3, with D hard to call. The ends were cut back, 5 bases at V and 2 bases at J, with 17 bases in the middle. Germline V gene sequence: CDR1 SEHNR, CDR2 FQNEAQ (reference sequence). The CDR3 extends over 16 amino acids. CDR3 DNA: TGTGCCAGCAGCCCGAGAGTAGGGCCCTACACAGATACGCAGTATTTT. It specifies CASSPRVGPYTDTQYF. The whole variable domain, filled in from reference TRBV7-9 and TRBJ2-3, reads DTGVSQNPRHKITKRGQNVTFRCDPISEHNRLYWYRQTLGQGPEFLTYFQNEAQLEKSRLLSDRFSAERPKGSFSTLEIQRTEQGDSAMYLCASSPRVGPYTDTQYFGPGTRLTVL.

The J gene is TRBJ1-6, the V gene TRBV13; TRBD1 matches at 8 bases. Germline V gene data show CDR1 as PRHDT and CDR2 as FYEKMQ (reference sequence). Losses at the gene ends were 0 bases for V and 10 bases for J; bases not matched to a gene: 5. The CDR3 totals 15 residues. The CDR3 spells CASSLGDRDPSPLHF. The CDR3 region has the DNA TGTGCCAGCAGCTTAGGGGACAGGGATCCATCACCCCTCCACTTT.

In nucleotides, the CDR3 is TGTGCCTGGAGCCGGGGGGCAGGACACACCGGGGAGCTGTTTTTT. Protein: CAWSRGAGHTGELFF. This rearrangement joins TRBV30 to TRBJ2-2; TRBD2 might be the D (7 bases). Trimming took off 3 bases at V and 3 bases at J, with 14 bases between the two ends. CDR3 length: 15 residues. The germline V gene encodes CDR1 GTSNPN and CDR2 SVGIG (reference sequence).

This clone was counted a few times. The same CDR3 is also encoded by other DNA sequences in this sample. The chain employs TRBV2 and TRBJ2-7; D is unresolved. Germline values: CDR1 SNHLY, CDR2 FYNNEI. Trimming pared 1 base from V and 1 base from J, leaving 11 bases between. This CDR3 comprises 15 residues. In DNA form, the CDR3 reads TGTGCCAGCAGTGAAGAGGGCCGTGGTTCCTACGAGCAGTACTTC. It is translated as CASSEEGRGSYEQYF.

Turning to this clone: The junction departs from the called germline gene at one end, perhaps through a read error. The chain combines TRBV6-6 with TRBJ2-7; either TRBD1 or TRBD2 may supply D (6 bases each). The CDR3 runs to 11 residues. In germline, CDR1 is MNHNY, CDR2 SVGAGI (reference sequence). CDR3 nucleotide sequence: TGTGCCAGCAGTATGGGAGGACAGAATGACTTC. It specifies CASSMGGQNDF.

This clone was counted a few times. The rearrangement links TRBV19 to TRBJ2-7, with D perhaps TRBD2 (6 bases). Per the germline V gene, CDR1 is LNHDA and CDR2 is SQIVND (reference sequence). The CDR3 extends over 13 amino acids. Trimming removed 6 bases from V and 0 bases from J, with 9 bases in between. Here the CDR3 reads CASSWDSSYEQYF. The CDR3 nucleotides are TGTGCCAGTAGCTGGGACTCCTCCTACGAGCAGTACTTC.

Here the CDR3 DNA reads TGCGCCAGCAGCCCCGGGAGGGAGCCACCCACAGATACGCAGTATTTT. Its translation: CASSPGREPPTDTQYF. The chain couples TRBV5-1 to TRBJ2-3; 8 bases are shared with TRBD2. The CDR3 length is 16 residues. CDR1 and CDR2 from the germline V gene are SGHRS and YFSETQ. The V gene end was trimmed by 4 bases and the J gene end by 2 bases; junction bases not matched to a gene: 9.

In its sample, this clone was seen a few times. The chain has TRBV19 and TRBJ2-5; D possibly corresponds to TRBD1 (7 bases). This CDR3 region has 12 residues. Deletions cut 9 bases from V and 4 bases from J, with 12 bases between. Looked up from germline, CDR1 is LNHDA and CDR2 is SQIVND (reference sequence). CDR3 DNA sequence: TGTGCCAGCGGAGGGGGCAGAGAGACCCAGTACTTC. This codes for CASGGGRETQYF.

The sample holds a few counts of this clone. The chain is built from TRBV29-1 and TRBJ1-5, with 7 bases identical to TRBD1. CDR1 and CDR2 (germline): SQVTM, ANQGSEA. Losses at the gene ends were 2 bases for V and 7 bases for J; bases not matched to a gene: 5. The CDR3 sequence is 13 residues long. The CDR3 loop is CSVEPGGGQPQHF. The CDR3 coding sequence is TGCAGCGTTGAACCAGGGGGTGGACAGCCCCAGCATTTT.

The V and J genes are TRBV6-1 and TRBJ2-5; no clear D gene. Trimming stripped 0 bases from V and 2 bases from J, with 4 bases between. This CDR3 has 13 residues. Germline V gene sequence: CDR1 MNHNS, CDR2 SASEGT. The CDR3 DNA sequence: TGTGCCAGCAGTGAAGCAGGACAAGAGACCCAGTACTTC. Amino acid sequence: CASSEAGQETQYF.

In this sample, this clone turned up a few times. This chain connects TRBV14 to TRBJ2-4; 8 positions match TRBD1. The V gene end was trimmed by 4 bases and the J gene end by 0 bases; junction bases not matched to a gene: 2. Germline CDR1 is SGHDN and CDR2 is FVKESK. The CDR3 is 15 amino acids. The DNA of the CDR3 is TGTGCCAGCAGCCCCGGACAGGGAGCCAAAAACATTCAGTACTTC. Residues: CASSPGQGAKNIQYF.

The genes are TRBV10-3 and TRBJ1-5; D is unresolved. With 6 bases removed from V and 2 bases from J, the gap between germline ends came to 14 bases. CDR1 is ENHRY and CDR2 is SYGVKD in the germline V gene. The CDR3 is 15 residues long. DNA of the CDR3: TGTGCCATCAGCCAAGATCGATCAGGCAATCAGCCCCAGCATTTT. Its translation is CAISQDRSGNQPQHF.